The TCR beta chain described here comes from a study of T cells after yellow fever vaccination. From germline, CDR1 is DFQATT and CDR2 SNEGSKA (reference sequence). The V and J ends lost 2 bases and 9 bases respectively, with 5 bases between them. This CDR3 contains 10 residues. They built TCR cDNA with 5'RACE template switching, a step that put in a universal primer site and UMIs. TCRdb itself ran the 5' RACE reads through MiXCR, one entry per CDR3 protein. The sample has 300,000 or so distinct CDR3 sequences; over 10% are singletons. The input for sequencing was CD4+ T cells sorted from PBMCs, taken 45 days after the yellow fever booster vaccination. J is TRBJ2-1 and V is TRBV20-1; unclear D gene. The receptor's source is a man aged 25-40 years who received the YFV17D yellow fever vaccine. The CDR3 here is CSARSSEQFF. CDR3 bases: TGCAGTGCTAGATCTTCTGAGCAGTTCTTC.